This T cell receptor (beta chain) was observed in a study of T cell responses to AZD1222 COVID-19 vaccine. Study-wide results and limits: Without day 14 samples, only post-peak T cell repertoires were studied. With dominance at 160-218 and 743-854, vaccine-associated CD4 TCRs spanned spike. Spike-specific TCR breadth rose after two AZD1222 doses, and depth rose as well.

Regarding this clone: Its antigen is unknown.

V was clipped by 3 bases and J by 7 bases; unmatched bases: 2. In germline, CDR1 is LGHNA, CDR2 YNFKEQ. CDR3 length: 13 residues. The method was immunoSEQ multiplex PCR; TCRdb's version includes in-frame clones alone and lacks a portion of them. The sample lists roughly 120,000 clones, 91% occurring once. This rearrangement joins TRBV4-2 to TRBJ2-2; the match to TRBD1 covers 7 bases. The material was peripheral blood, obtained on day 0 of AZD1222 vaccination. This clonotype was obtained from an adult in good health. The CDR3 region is CASSQGDSGELFF. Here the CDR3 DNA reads TGTGCCAGCAGCCAGGGGGACAGCGGGGAGCTGTTTTTT.